A selection of T cell receptor beta chains follows, all from one sample in a study of identical twins. MiXCR, run by TCRdb on the 5' RACE reads, gives a single entry per CDR3 protein. This sample has hundreds of thousands of distinct CDR3 sequences, with under 9% found just once. The sample was also linked to a second study, of yellow fever vaccine responses in identical twins.

Specimen: PBMCs. The receptors shown here come from a woman aged 18-29 years in good health. Each CDR3 is given with its conserved first and last residue. Each record gives: J gene, clone size, D gene, CDR3 length, V gene, CDR3 DNA, CDR3 protein. D genes are given only for firm matches. Rows may omit the clone size; those that give it use once, few, many or a size class.

j_call: TRBJ2-2
clone_size: -
d_call: -
cdr3_length: 16
v_call: TRBV11-1
cdr3_nt: TGTGCCAGCAGCGCCTCAGGATACTCGAACACCGGGGAGCTGTTTTTT
cdr3_aa: CASSASGYSNTGELFF

j_call: TRBJ2-3
clone_size: few
d_call: -
cdr3_length: 16
v_call: TRBV14
cdr3_nt: TGTGCCAGCAGCCTCCTTGGGGGGGCGGGGACAGATACGCAGTATTTT
cdr3_aa: CASSLLGGAGTDTQYF

j_call: TRBJ2-4
clone_size: -
d_call: -
cdr3_length: 15
v_call: TRBV27
cdr3_nt: TGTGCCAGCACTCCGACTGTACCGGGCAAAAACATTCAGTACTTC
cdr3_aa: CASTPTVPGKNIQYF

j_call: TRBJ1-1
clone_size: few
d_call: -
cdr3_length: 14
v_call: TRBV28
cdr3_nt: TGTGCCAGCATATCAGGACCGATGAACACTGAAGCTTTCTTT
cdr3_aa: CASISGPMNTEAFF

j_call: TRBJ2-7
clone_size: -
d_call: TRBD1
cdr3_length: 15
v_call: TRBV20-1
cdr3_nt: TGCAGTGCTAGAGGGCCGGGACAGTTATACTACGAGCAGTACTTC
cdr3_aa: CSARGPGQLYYEQYF

j_call: TRBJ2-3
clone_size: -
d_call: TRBD1
cdr3_length: 14
v_call: TRBV3-1
cdr3_nt: TGTGCCAGCAGCCAGCCACAGGGGTGGGATACGCAGTATTTT
cdr3_aa: CASSQPQGWDTQYF

j_call: TRBJ1-3
clone_size: few
d_call: -
cdr3_length: 15
v_call: TRBV5-1
cdr3_nt: TGCGCCAGCAAGGATCCCGGGACACCGGGAAACACCATATATTTT
cdr3_aa: CASKDPGTPGNTIYF

j_call: TRBJ2-7
clone_size: few
d_call: TRBD1
cdr3_length: 14
v_call: TRBV6-1
cdr3_nt: TGTGCCAGCACCCGGGGGACAGGGGGGTTCGAGCAGTACTTC
cdr3_aa: CASTRGTGGFEQYF

j_call: TRBJ2-7
clone_size: -
d_call: TRBD1
cdr3_length: 21
v_call: TRBV7-2
cdr3_nt: TGTGCCAGCAGCTTAGCTCAATCCGGACGGGGAAGAGGGACAGGGGTTTACGAGCAGTACTTC
cdr3_aa: CASSLAQSGRGRGTGVYEQYF

j_call: TRBJ2-1
clone_size: -
d_call: -
cdr3_length: 15
v_call: TRBV3-1
cdr3_nt: TGTGCCAGCAGCCGGGAGCCTCTAAAGTACAATGAGCAGTTCTTC
cdr3_aa: CASSREPLKYNEQFF

j_call: TRBJ2-1
clone_size: -
d_call: TRBD2
cdr3_length: 16
v_call: TRBV4-3
cdr3_nt: TGCGCCAGCAGATACGGATTAGCGGGAGTTGGCAATGAGCAGTTCTTC
cdr3_aa: CASRYGLAGVGNEQFF

j_call: TRBJ2-1
clone_size: -
d_call: -
cdr3_length: 16
v_call: TRBV2
cdr3_nt: TGTGCCAGCAGTGAAGAGGGGGGCAGGGCCTACAATGAGCAGTTCTTC
cdr3_aa: CASSEEGGRAYNEQFF

j_call: TRBJ1-6
clone_size: many
d_call: -
cdr3_length: 17
v_call: TRBV12-3/TRBV12-4
cdr3_nt: TGTGCCAGCAGTTTGTACGCGGGCCCCTCCTATAATTCACCCCTCCACTTT
cdr3_aa: CASSLYAGPSYNSPLHF

j_call: TRBJ2-1
clone_size: few
d_call: TRBD2
cdr3_length: 13
v_call: TRBV7-2
cdr3_nt: TGTGCCAGCAGCCAATTACGGGGGGGGGAGCAGTTCTTC
cdr3_aa: CASSQLRGGEQFF

j_call: TRBJ2-5
clone_size: -
d_call: -
cdr3_length: 15
v_call: TRBV4-1
cdr3_nt: TGCGCCAGCAGCCAACCTACAGGGAACGGGGGGACCCAGTACTTC
cdr3_aa: CASSQPTGNGGTQYF

j_call: TRBJ2-5
clone_size: many
d_call: -
cdr3_length: 11
v_call: TRBV5-1
cdr3_nt: TGCGCCAGCAGCTTGGAAGAGACCCAGTACTTC
cdr3_aa: CASSLEETQYF

j_call: TRBJ2-6
clone_size: -
d_call: TRBD2
cdr3_length: 18
v_call: TRBV20-1
cdr3_nt: TGCAGTGCTAGAGATCCGGGGGGGTCCTCGGGAGGGGCCAACGTCCTGACTTTC
cdr3_aa: CSARDPGGSSGGANVLTF

j_call: TRBJ2-2
clone_size: few
d_call: TRBD1
cdr3_length: 18
v_call: TRBV4-2
cdr3_nt: TGTGCCAGCAGCCCCGGGGCGACAGGGGGCCGGGTTACCGGGGAGCTGTTTTTT
cdr3_aa: CASSPGATGGRVTGELFF

j_call: TRBJ2-3
clone_size: -
d_call: -
cdr3_length: 18
v_call: TRBV12-3/TRBV12-4
cdr3_nt: TGTGCCTGCTGTTTAGGCCCCCAAGGGGGAGGCGCCACAGATACGCAGTATTTT
cdr3_aa: CACCLGPQGGGATDTQYF